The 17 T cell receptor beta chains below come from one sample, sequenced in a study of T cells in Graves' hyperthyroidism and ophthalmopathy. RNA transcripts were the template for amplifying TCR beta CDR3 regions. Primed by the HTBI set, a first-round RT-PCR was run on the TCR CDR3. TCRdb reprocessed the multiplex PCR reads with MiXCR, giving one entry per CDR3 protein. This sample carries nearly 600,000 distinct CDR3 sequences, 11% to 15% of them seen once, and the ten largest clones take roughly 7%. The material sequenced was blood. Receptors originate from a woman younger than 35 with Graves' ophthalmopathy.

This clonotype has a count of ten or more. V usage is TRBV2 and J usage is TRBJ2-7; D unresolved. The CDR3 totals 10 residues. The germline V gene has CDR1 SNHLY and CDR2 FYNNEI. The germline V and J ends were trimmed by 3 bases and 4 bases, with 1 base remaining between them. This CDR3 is CASSEYEQYF. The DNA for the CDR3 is TGTGCCAGCAGTGAGTACGAGCAGTACTTC.

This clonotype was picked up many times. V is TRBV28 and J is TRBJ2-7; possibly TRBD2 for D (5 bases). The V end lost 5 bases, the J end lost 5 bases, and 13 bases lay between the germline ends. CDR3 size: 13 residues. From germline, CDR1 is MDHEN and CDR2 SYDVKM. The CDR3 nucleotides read TGTGCCAGCAGTCTGGAAGCGGTGGACGAGCAGTACTTC. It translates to CASSLEAVDEQYF.

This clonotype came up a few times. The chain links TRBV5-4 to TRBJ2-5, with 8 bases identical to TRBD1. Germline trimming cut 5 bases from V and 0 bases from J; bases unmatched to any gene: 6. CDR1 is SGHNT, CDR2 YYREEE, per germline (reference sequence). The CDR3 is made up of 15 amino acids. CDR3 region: CASSTGQGYQETQYF. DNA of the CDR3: TGTGCCAGCAGTACAGGACAGGGATACCAAGAGACCCAGTACTTC.

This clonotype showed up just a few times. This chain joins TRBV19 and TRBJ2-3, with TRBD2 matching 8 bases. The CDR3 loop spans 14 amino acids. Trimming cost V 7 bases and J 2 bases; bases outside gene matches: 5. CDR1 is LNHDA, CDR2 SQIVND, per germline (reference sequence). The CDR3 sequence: CASKASGFTDTQYF. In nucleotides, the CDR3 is TGTGCCAGTAAGGCTAGCGGGTTCACAGATACGCAGTATTTT. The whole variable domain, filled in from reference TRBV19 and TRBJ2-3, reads DGGITQSPKYLFRKEGQNVTLSCEQNLNHDAMYWYRQDPGQGLRLIYYSQIVNDFQKGDIAEGYSVSREKKESFPLTVTSAQKNPTAFYLCASKASGFTDTQYFGPGTRLTVL.

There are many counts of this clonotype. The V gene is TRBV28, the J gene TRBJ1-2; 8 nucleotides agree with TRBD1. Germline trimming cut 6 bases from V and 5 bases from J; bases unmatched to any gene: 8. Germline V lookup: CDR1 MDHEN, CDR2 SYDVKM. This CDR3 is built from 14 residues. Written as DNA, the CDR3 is TGTGCCAGCAGCCACGGGACAGGACAGTATGGCTACACCTTC. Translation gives CASSHGTGQYGYTF.

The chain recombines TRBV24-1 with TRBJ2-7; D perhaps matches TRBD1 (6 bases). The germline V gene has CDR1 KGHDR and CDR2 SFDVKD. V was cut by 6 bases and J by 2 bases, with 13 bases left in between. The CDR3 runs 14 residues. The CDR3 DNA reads TGTGCCACCAGTATGACAGGAGACCCCTACGAGCAGTACTTC. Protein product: CATSMTGDPYEQYF.

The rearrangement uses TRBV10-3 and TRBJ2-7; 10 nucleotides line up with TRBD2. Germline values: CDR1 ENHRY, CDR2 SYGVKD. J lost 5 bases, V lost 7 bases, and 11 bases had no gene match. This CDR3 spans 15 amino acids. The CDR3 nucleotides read TGTGCCATCATGGCTAGCGGGAGTTATCGGAACGAGCAGTACTTC. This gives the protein CAIMASGSYRNEQYF.

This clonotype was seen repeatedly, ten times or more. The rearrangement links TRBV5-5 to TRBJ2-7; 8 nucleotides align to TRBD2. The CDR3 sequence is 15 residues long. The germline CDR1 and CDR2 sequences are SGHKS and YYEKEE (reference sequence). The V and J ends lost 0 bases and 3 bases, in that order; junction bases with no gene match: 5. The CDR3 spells CASSLATGRDYEQYF. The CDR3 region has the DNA TGTGCCAGCAGCTTGGCCACCGGGAGGGACTACGAGCAGTACTTC.

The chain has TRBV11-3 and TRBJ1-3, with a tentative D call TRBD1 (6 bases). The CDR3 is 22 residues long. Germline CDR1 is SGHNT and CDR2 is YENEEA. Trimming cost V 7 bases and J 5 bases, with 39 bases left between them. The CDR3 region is CASIPTPRDTAEKKKGRNTIYF. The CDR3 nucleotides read TGTGCCAGCATCCCCACTCCCAGGGACACCGCGGAAAAGAAGAAGGGCAGAAACACCATATATTTT.

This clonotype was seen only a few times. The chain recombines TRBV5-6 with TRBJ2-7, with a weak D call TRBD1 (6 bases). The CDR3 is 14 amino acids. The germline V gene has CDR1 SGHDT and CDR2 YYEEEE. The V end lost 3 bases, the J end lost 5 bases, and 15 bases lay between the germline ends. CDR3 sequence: CASSSTGLGDEQYF. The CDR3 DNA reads TGTGCCAGCAGCTCCACAGGGTTGGGCGACGAGCAGTACTTC.

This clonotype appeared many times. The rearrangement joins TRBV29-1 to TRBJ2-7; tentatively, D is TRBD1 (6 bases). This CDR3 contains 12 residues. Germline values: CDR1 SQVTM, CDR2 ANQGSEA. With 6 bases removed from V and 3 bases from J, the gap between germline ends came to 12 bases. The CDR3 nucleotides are TGCAGCGTCGAGAGGGACAACTACGAGCAGTACTTC. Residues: CSVERDNYEQYF.

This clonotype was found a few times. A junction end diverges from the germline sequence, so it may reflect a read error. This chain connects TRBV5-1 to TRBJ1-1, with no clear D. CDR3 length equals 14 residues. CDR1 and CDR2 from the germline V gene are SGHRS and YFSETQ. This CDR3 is CASSLNGEVGLAFF. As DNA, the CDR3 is TGTGCCAGCAGCTTGAATGGGGAAGTGGGTTTGGCTTTCTTT.

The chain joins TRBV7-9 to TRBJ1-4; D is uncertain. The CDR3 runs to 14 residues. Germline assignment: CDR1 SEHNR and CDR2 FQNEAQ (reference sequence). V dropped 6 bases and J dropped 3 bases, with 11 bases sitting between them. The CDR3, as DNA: TGTGCCAGCAGGCGGGGATCCGCTAATGAAAAACTGTTTTTT. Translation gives CASRRGSANEKLFF.

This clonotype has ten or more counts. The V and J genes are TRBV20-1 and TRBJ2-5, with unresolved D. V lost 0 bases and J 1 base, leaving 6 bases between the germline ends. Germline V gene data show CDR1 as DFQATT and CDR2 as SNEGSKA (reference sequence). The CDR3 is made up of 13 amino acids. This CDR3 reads CSAREGSQETQYF. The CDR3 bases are TGCAGTGCTAGAGAGGGATCCCAAGAGACCCAGTACTTC.

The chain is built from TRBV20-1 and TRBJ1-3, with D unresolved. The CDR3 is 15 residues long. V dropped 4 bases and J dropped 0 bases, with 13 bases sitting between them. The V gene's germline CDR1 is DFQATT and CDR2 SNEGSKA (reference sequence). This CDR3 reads CSATPVRGSGNTIYF. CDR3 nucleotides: TGCAGTGCTACCCCCGTGCGGGGCTCTGGAAACACCATATATTTT.

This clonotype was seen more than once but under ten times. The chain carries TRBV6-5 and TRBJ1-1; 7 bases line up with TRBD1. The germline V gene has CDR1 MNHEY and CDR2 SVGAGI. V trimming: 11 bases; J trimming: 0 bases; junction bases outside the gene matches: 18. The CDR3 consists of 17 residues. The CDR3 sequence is CADVHNKGAEMNTEAFF. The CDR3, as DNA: TGTGCCGATGTTCACAACAAGGGGGCTGAGATGAACACTGAAGCTTTCTTT.

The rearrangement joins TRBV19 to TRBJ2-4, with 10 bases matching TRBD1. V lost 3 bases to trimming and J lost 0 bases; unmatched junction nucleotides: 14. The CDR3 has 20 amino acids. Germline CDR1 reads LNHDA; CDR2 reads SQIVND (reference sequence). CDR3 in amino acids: CASSIWTPRQGALAKNIQYF. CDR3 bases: TGTGCCAGTAGTATCTGGACCCCGCGACAGGGGGCCTTAGCCAAAAACATTCAGTACTTC.